A selection of T cell receptor beta chains follows, all from one sample in a study of T cell responses to AZD1222 COVID-19 vaccine. Data came from immunoSEQ multiplex PCR; TCRdb stores just in-frame clones and leaves some out. The repertoire holds 100,000 or so clones, approximately 86% seen once, with 6.3% in the top ten. Here the sequenced sample was peripheral blood, taken on day 0 of AZD1222 vaccination. These receptors were collected from an adult in good health. CDR3s include the opening cysteine and the closing phenylalanine or tryptophan. D genes are given only for firm matches. Rows may omit the clone size; those that give it use once, few, many or a size class.

15 | TRBJ2-2 | TRBV6-5 | . | . | TGTGCCAGCAGTTATGCAGGAGCGAACACCGGGGAGCTGTTTTTT | CASSYAGANTGELFF
13 | TRBJ1-2 | TRBV18 | . | . | TGTGCCAGCTCACTGGACGTTGGTCCTGGCTACACCTTC | CASSLDVGPGYTF
15 | TRBJ2-2 | TRBV29-1 | . | TRBD2 | TGCAGCGTTGAGAATAGCGGGAGTTCCGCCGGGGAGCTGTTTTTT | CSVENSGSSAGELFF
13 | TRBJ2-7 | TRBV3-1/TRBV3-2 | once | . | TGTGCCAGCAGCCCCTCGTCGGGCTACGAGCAGTACTTC | CASSPSSGYEQYF
14 | TRBJ1-1 | TRBV6-5 | . | . | TGTGCCAGCAGGACCCTACAGGGGAACACTGAAGCTTTCTTT | CASRTLQGNTEAFF
15 | TRBJ2-7 | TRBV5-4 | . | . | TGTGCCAGCAGCTTGGATACAGGGTCGGCCTACGAGCAGTACTTC | CASSLDTGSAYEQYF
14 | TRBJ2-1 | TRBV6-5 | . | . | TGTGCCAGCACTCCCGCCAGTCGGGGCAATGAGCAGTTCTTC | CASTPASRGNEQFF
14 | TRBJ1-5 | TRBV7-2 | . | . | TGTGCCAGCAGCGGACGCACAGGGACTCAGCCCCAGCATTTT | CASSGRTGTQPQHF
13 | TRBJ2-7 | TRBV6-5 | . | . | TGTGCCAGCAGCAACGACTGGTCCTACGAGCAGTACTTC | CASSNDWSYEQYF
16 | TRBJ2-5 | TRBV19 | few | TRBD2 | TGTGCCAGTAGTATCGGCGGTAGCGGGGAACAAGAGACCCAGTACTTC | CASSIGGSGEQETQYF
13 | TRBJ1-6 | TRBV30 | once | TRBD1 | TGTGCCGCCCAGGGACAGGCAAATTCACCCCTCCACTTT | CAAQGQANSPLHF
16 | TRBJ1-2 | TRBV25-1 | . | TRBD1 | TGTGCCAGCAGTGAAGGGACAGGGCCCTCAGTGGGTGGCTACACCTTC | CASSEGTGPSVGGYTF
13 | TRBJ1-1 | TRBV29-1 | . | . | TGCAGCGTTGAACCACAAGGCGGCACTGAAGCTTTCTTT | CSVEPQGGTEAFF
13 | TRBJ1-6 | TRBV2 | . | . | TGTGCCAGCATACAGGGATATAATTCACCCCTCCACTTT | CASIQGYNSPLHF
16 | TRBJ2-1 | TRBV7-2 | . | . | TGTGCCAGCAGCAGAAGTCAGCTAGCCTCCTACAATGAGCAGTTCTTC | CASSRSQLASYNEQFF
15 | TRBJ2-7 | TRBV27 | . | . | TGTGCCAGCAGAAACCCAGGGGGGAGACCCTACGAGCAGTACTTC | CASRNPGGRPYEQYF
13 | TRBJ1-1 | TRBV7-2 | . | . | TGTGCCAGCAGCTTACCATTAAATTCTGAAGCTTTCTTT | CASSLPLNSEAFF
13 | TRBJ2-7 | TRBV11-2 | . | . | TGTGCCAGCAGCTTAGGGAGCTCCTACGAGCAGTACTTC | CASSLGSSYEQYF
16 | TRBJ2-7 | TRBV6-1 | . | . | TGTGCCAGCAGTGTCATGGACAGACTGAGCTCCTACGAGCAGTACTTC | CASSVMDRLSSYEQYF
16 | TRBJ2-1 | TRBV10-1 | . | . | TGCGCCAGCAGTGAGTCTTTTAAAGCCCTCGGGAATGAGCAGTTCTTC | CASSESFKALGNEQFF
18 | TRBJ2-2 | TRBV2 | . | TRBD2 | TGTGCCAGCAGTGAAATGGGACTAGCGGGAGCGAACACCGGGGAGCTGTTTTTT | CASSEMGLAGANTGELFF
14 | TRBJ2-7 | TRBV4-2 | . | . | TGTGCCAGCAGCCAAGATTGGGGGGCCTACGAGCAGTACTTC | CASSQDWGAYEQYF
13 | TRBJ2-7 | TRBV11-3 | . | . | TGTGCCAGCAGCTTAGGAGGGAGCTACGAGCAGTACTTC | CASSLGGSYEQYF
12 | TRBJ1-6 | TRBV2 | . | . | TGTGCCAGCAACAGGATGAATTCACCCCTCCACTTT | CASNRMNSPLHF
13 | TRBJ2-7 | TRBV6-1 | . | . | TGTGCCAGCAGCGAAGGGCACCTCTACGAGCAGTACTTC | CASSEGHLYEQYF
14 | TRBJ1-1 | TRBV10-2 | . | . | TGCGCCAGCAGTGGCGAAGTAGGGGGAACTGAAGCTTTCTTT | CASSGEVGGTEAFF
13 | TRBJ2-7 | TRBV21-1 | few | . | TGTGCCAGCAACGGACTGACTATAGGCGAGCAGTACTTC | CASNGLTIGEQYF
16 | TRBJ1-6 | TRBV11-2 | once | . | TGTGCCAGCAGCTTACCCTTAGGTCCTTTCGATTCACCCCTCCACTTT | CASSLPLGPFDSPLHF
15 | TRBJ1-1 | TRBV11-2 | . | TRBD1 | TGTGCCAGCAGCGTATCACAGGGGGCACGCACTGAAGCTTTCTTT | CASSVSQGARTEAFF
13 | TRBJ2-7 | TRBV6-5 | . | TRBD1 | TGTGCCAGTCCGGACAGGGGTACCGACGAGCAGTACTTC | CASPDRGTDEQYF
16 | TRBJ2-7 | TRBV25-1 | . | . | TGTGCCAGCAGTGAACCGGGTAGGGGTAAACCCTACGAGCAGTACTTC | CASSEPGRGKPYEQYF
13 | TRBJ2-7 | TRBV7-2 | . | TRBD1 | TGTGCCAGCAGCTTAGACAGGGGATACGAGCAGTACTTC | CASSLDRGYEQYF
16 | TRBJ1-1 | TRBV14 | few | . | TGTGCCAGCAGCCAAGTTATGGGGCCAATAAACACTGAAGCTTTCTTT | CASSQVMGPINTEAFF
12 | TRBJ1-6 | TRBV28 | . | . | TGTGCCAGCAGCCTCGTAAATTCACCCCTCCACTTT | CASSLVNSPLHF
15 | TRBJ2-3 | TRBV7-2 | . | . | TGTGCCAGCAGCTTAGCCCGGACTAGCACAGATACGCAGTATTTT | CASSLARTSTDTQYF
12 | TRBJ1-1 | TRBV7-9 | few | . | TGTGCCAGCAGCTTAGCAGGGGCTGAAGCTTTCTTT | CASSLAGAEAFF
15 | TRBJ2-6 | TRBV24-1 | once | . | TGTGCCACCAGTGGTTGGGGGGCAGGGGCCAACGTCCTGACTTTC | CATSGWGAGANVLTF
13 | TRBJ2-2 | TRBV6-6 | . | . | TGTGCCAGCAGTCCGGACAGCACCGGGGAGCTGTTTTTT | CASSPDSTGELFF
15 | TRBJ1-1 | TRBV19 | . | TRBD1 | TGTGCCAGTAGTCCCGGACAGGGTGTCCACACTGAAGCTTTCTTT | CASSPGQGVHTEAFF
12 | TRBJ2-7 | TRBV13 | . | . | TGTGCCAGCAGCTACCACTCCTACGAGCAGTACTTC | CASSYHSYEQYF
19 | TRBJ2-2 | TRBV2 | . | TRBD2 | TGTGCCAGCAGTGAAGACAGGATTGTTGCGGGGGTAAACACCGGGGAGCTGTTTTTT | CASSEDRIVAGVNTGELFF
17 | TRBJ2-1 | TRBV6-2/TRBV6-3 | . | . | TGTGCCAGCAGTTACTCGGGTGGCAGAAGCCTTAACAATGAGCAGTTCTTC | CASSYSGGRSLNNEQFF
14 | TRBJ1-5 | TRBV30 | . | . | TGTGCCTGGAGTGTTGTGGGGGTCAATCAGCCCCAGCATTTT | CAWSVVGVNQPQHF
12 | TRBJ2-7 | TRBV30 | . | . | TGTGCCTGGAGTAAGAGATCCTACGGGCAGTACTTC | CAWSKRSYGQYF
13 | TRBJ2-7 | TRBV19 | . | . | TGTGCCAGTAGTAGTGGACAGTCCTACGAGCAGTACTTC | CASSSGQSYEQYF
12 | TRBJ2-7 | TRBV13 | . | . | TGTGCCAGCAGCTTACACGCCTACGAGCAGTACTTC | CASSLHAYEQYF
13 | TRBJ2-1 | TRBV30 | . | . | TGTGCCTGGAGTGGGGGCCTAGGAACTGAGCAGTTCTTC | CAWSGGLGTEQFF
15 | TRBJ2-2 | TRBV2 | . | . | TGTGCCAGCAGTCACCCCGGGGAGAACACCGGGGAGCTGTTTTTT | CASSHPGENTGELFF
13 | TRBJ2-1 | TRBV10-3 | once | TRBD2 | TGTGCCATCGAGGCTAGCGGGTACAATGAGCAGTTCTTC | CAIEASGYNEQFF
14 | TRBJ2-1 | TRBV3-1/TRBV3-2 | . | . | TGTGCCAGCAGCCACGACACAGGGAGCGATGAGCAGTTCTTC | CASSHDTGSDEQFF
13 | TRBJ1-1 | TRBV6-6 | . | . | TGTGCCAGCAGTTACTTGGGGGACACTGAAGCTTTCTTT | CASSYLGDTEAFF
13 | TRBJ1-5 | TRBV18 | . | TRBD1 | TGTGCCAGCTCAAAGGACAGGGATCAGCCCCAGCATTTT | CASSKDRDQPQHF
15 | TRBJ1-2 | TRBV9 | . | . | TGTGCCAGCAGCGTAGATAGGGGGGGGCTCGGCGGCTACACCTTC | CASSVDRGGLGGYTF
12 | TRBJ1-5 | TRBV19 | . | . | TGTGCCAGTAGTATAGAGGGGCAGCCCCAGCATTTT | CASSIEGQPQHF
15 | TRBJ1-6 | TRBV10-2 | . | . | TGCGCCAGCAGTGCGAGGAGCTCCTATAATTCACCCCTCCACTTT | CASSARSSYNSPLHF
15 | TRBJ2-1 | TRBV5-6 | . | TRBD1 | TGTGCCAGCAGCTTGGCGGGACAGGGTAGCGATGAGCAGTTCTTC | CASSLAGQGSDEQFF
14 | TRBJ1-2 | TRBV19 | . | . | TGTGCCAGTAGTATAGCGGGACGTCGGGATGGCTACACCTTC | CASSIAGRRDGYTF
16 | TRBJ2-7 | TRBV6-1 | . | . | TGTGCCAGCAGTGAAGAGTCACAGGGCAATCCCTACGAGCAGTACTTC | CASSEESQGNPYEQYF
16 | TRBJ2-2 | TRBV9 | . | . | TGTGCCAGCAGCGTAGCGACAGGGACGGGGGACGGGGAGCTGTTTTTT | CASSVATGTGDGELFF